These T cell receptor beta chains were read from a single sample in a study of shared clonotypes between healthy human individuals. Profiled with immunoSEQ multiplex PCR; TCRdb holds only in-frame clones, not every one. The table shows roughly 1.4 million clones, with approximately 98.5% occurring only once. Sequenced material: naive CD4+ T cells sorted from blood. The receptors originated from a man aged 25 to 40 in good health. CDR3s include the opening cysteine and the closing phenylalanine or tryptophan. D genes are given only for firm matches. A clone size is listed for some rows: how often the clone was seen (once, few, many), or a class if it is expanded.

D,size,J,V,CDR3,DNA
NA,NA,TRBJ2-1,TRBV6-6,CASTNLGSRVLGEQFF,TGTGCCAGCACAAATTTGGGAAGTAGGGTCTTAGGTGAGCAGTTCTTC
NA,NA,TRBJ2-2,TRBV9,CASSVTPQARPRNTGELFF,TGTGCCAGCAGCGTAACACCGCAAGCAAGACCTCGGAACACCGGGGAGCTGTTTTTT
NA,NA,TRBJ2-5,TRBV11-1,CASSLAANPPHETQYF,TGTGCCAGCAGCTTAGCCGCGAATCCCCCCCATGAGACCCAGTACTTC
NA,NA,TRBJ2-6,TRBV5-1,CASALYSAAGANVLTF,TGCGCCAGCGCTCTATACTCCGCGGCCGGGGCCAACGTCCTGACTTTC
TRBD1,once,TRBJ1-3,TRBV6-5,CASRRTGDSGNTIYF,TGTGCCAGCAGGAGAACAGGGGACTCTGGAAACACCATATATTTT
NA,NA,TRBJ2-2,TRBV18,CASSPDSGNTGELFF,TGTGCCAGCTCACCAGATAGCGGTAACACCGGGGAGCTGTTTTTT
NA,NA,TRBJ1-3,TRBV5-1,CASSAGLSGNTIYF,TGCGCCAGCAGCGCCGGACTCTCTGGAAACACCATATATTTT
TRBD2,NA,TRBJ2-5,TRBV2,CASSEPMGAGGSETQYF,TGTGCCAGCAGTGAACCCATGGGAGCGGGAGGTTCAGAGACCCAGTACTTC
TRBD1,NA,TRBJ1-5,TRBV28,CASSEPGQGSYDNQPQHF,TGTGCCAGCAGTGAACCGGGACAGGGGTCTTATGACAATCAGCCCCAGCATTTT
TRBD2,NA,TRBJ2-1,TRBV2,CASSVLGTSGYNEQFF,TGTGCCAGCAGTGTATTGGGGACTAGCGGTTACAATGAGCAGTTCTTC
TRBD1,NA,TRBJ2-3,TRBV19,CASRTGGFVTDTQYF,TGTGCCAGTAGGACAGGGGGCTTTGTCACAGATACGCAGTATTTT
TRBD1,NA,TRBJ1-3,TRBV9,CASSVGTGTYSGNTIYF,TGTGCCAGCAGCGTAGGGACAGGAACATACTCTGGAAACACCATATATTTT
NA,NA,TRBJ1-1,TRBV5-1,CASSLGGSPFGTEAFF,TGCGCCAGCAGCTTAGGGGGTAGTCCGTTCGGCACTGAAGCTTTCTTT
NA,NA,TRBJ2-7,TRBV7-2,CASSRTLGNYEQYF,TGTGCCAGCAGCCGCACCTTGGGCAACTACGAGCAGTACTTC
NA,NA,TRBJ1-4,TRBV5-5,CASSGRGIEEKLFF,TGTGCCAGCAGCGGTCGGGGTATTGAGGAAAAACTGTTTTTT
NA,NA,TRBJ2-1,TRBV10-3,CAISTGYSYNEQFF,TGTGCCATATCGACAGGTTATTCCTACAATGAGCAGTTCTTC
NA,NA,TRBJ2-1,TRBV7-6,CASSLDSPTPYNEQFF,TGTGCCAGCAGCTTAGACAGCCCCACCCCTTACAATGAGCAGTTCTTC
TRBD1,NA,TRBJ2-1,TRBV6-1,CASSELGQGLYNEQFF,TGTGCCAGCAGCGAATTGGGACAGGGTTTATACAATGAGCAGTTCTTC
NA,NA,TRBJ2-5,TRBV7-9,CASSSPRSQETQYF,TGTGCCAGCAGCTCCCCCAGGTCCCAAGAGACCCAGTACTTC
NA,NA,TRBJ2-1,TRBV14,CASSPGTGRGYNEQFF,TGTGCCAGCAGCCCGGGGACCGGGAGAGGGTACAATGAGCAGTTCTTC
NA,NA,TRBJ1-2,TRBV18,CASSPTQEGYTF,TGTGCCAGCTCACCAACGCAGGAGGGCTACACCTTC
NA,NA,TRBJ2-2,TRBV9,CASSPSHRVPGELFF,TGTGCCAGCAGCCCCTCCCATCGGGTACCCGGGGAGCTGTTTTTT
NA,NA,TRBJ2-5,TRBV4-3,CASSPFLAVKETQYF,TGCGCCAGCAGCCCCTTCTTAGCGGTTAAAGAGACCCAGTACTTC
TRBD2,NA,TRBJ2-1,TRBV14,CASSPSPSGRANEQFF,TGTGCCAGCAGCCCTAGCCCCAGCGGGAGGGCGAATGAGCAGTTCTTC
NA,NA,TRBJ1-1,TRBV29-1,CSVRVSGSGTEAFF,TGCAGCGTTCGGGTCTCGGGCTCGGGCACTGAAGCTTTCTTT
NA,NA,TRBJ2-1,TRBV13,CASSFEVVSYNEQFF,TGTGCCAGCAGCTTTGAAGTCGTCTCCTACAATGAGCAGTTCTTC
NA,NA,TRBJ2-2,TRBV28,CASNSGAGELFF,TGTGCCAGCAACTCAGGGGCCGGGGAGCTGTTTTTT
NA,once,TRBJ2-7,TRBV29-1,CSVEDRDRPTYEQYF,TGCAGCGTTGAAGACCGCGACAGGCCTACCTACGAGCAGTACTTC
NA,NA,TRBJ2-7,TRBV7-2,CASSLVVGSSYEQYF,TGTGCCAGCAGCTTAGTGGTTGGGAGTTCCTACGAGCAGTACTTC
NA,NA,TRBJ2-1,TRBV11-3,CASSWGGRSAKVNEQFF,TGTGCCAGCAGCTGGGGGGGGCGTAGCGCTAAGGTCAATGAGCAGTTCTTC
TRBD1,NA,TRBJ2-1,TRBV18,CASSPAGQGVLGPGFF,TGTGCCAGCTCACCGGCAGGACAGGGAGTTTTAGGGCCAGGATTCTTC
NA,NA,TRBJ1-2,TRBV5-1,CASSRTGNGYTF,TGCGCCAGCAGCCGGACGGGAAACGGCTACACCTTC
TRBD1,NA,TRBJ1-4,TRBV27,CASRQGVGFKAINEKLFF,TGTGCCAGCAGGCAGGGGGTAGGGTTCAAGGCCATAAATGAAAAACTGTTTTTT
TRBD1,NA,TRBJ1-3,TRBV18,CASSPTGLDTIYF,TGTGCCAGCTCCCCGACAGGGTTGGACACCATATATTTT
TRBD2,NA,TRBJ2-3,TRBV5-1,CASSFSAGGQDTQYF,TGCGCCAGCAGCTTCTCGGCGGGAGGGCAAGATACGCAGTATTTT
TRBD2,NA,TRBJ2-7,TRBV11-2,CASLGDYHAYEQYF,TGTGCCAGCCTGGGGGACTACCATGCCTACGAGCAGTACTTC
NA,NA,TRBJ2-7,TRBV28,CASSLNYIYEQYF,TGTGCCAGCAGTTTAAATTACATCTACGAGCAGTACTTC
NA,NA,TRBJ1-3,TRBV5-1,CASSLTLGSSGNTIYF,TGCGCCAGCAGCTTGACCCTAGGAAGCTCTGGAAACACCATATATTTT
NA,NA,TRBJ2-7,TRBV7-2,CASSLEPAGFYEQYF,TGTGCCAGCAGCTTAGAGCCAGCGGGCTTCTACGAGCAGTACTTC
NA,NA,TRBJ2-7,TRBV6-1,CASRERSLGEQYF,TGTGCCAGTCGGGAACGGAGTCTCGGCGAGCAGTACTTC
TRBD1,NA,TRBJ1-4,TRBV7-9,CASSFGQGPSNEKLFF,TGTGCCAGCAGCTTCGGACAGGGGCCATCTAATGAAAAACTGTTTTTT
TRBD1,once,TRBJ2-7,TRBV5-1,CASSLAATGGDEQYF,TGCGCCAGCAGCTTGGCCGCGACAGGGGGCGACGAGCAGTACTTC
NA,NA,TRBJ2-2,TRBV18,CASSRQRTGPPNTGELFF,TGTGCCAGCTCCCGTCAGCGGACGGGACCCCCGAACACCGGGGAGCTGTTTTTT
TRBD2,NA,TRBJ2-5,TRBV6-1,CASSPGGFGETQYF,TGTGCCAGCAGTCCGGGGGGGTTCGGAGAGACCCAGTACTTC
NA,NA,TRBJ2-2,TRBV29-1,CSVGRLDTGELFF,TGCAGCGTTGGCAGGCTTGACACCGGGGAGCTGTTTTTT
NA,NA,TRBJ1-2,TRBV9,CASSVGNLPFNYGYTF,TGTGCCAGCAGCGTAGGCAACCTGCCCTTTAACTATGGCTACACCTTC
TRBD1,NA,TRBJ1-1,TRBV5-1,CASSLATGAGTGAFF,TGCGCCAGCAGCTTGGCCACGGGGGCGGGGACAGGAGCTTTCTTT
TRBD2,NA,TRBJ2-1,TRBV25-1,CASSDPRLADEQFF,TGTGCCAGCAGTGATCCACGACTAGCGGATGAGCAGTTCTTC
NA,once,TRBJ2-7,TRBV4-1,CASSQDKGPGYEQYF,TGCGCCAGCAGCCAAGATAAGGGCCCCGGTTACGAGCAGTACTTC
TRBD2,NA,TRBJ2-1,TRBV7-2,CASSSATSGRRYNEQFF,TGTGCCAGCAGCTCGGCCACTAGCGGGAGGCGGTACAATGAGCAGTTCTTC
TRBD1,once,TRBJ1-4,TRBV5-1,CASSLGQGDEKLFF,TGCGCCAGCAGCTTGGGACAGGGGGATGAAAAACTGTTTTTT
NA,NA,TRBJ2-7,TRBV30,CAWSGWQGSYEQYF,TGTGCCTGGAGTGGTTGGCAGGGGTCCTACGAGCAGTACTTC
NA,NA,TRBJ2-7,TRBV21-1,CASSKGRSTTYEQYF,TGTGCCAGCAGCAAAGGGAGGTCGACGACCTACGAGCAGTACTTC
TRBD1,NA,TRBJ1-2,TRBV15,CATSRDRAGGTYGYTF,TGTGCCACCAGCAGAGACAGAGCAGGGGGAACCTATGGCTACACCTTC
NA,NA,TRBJ2-3,TRBV5-1,CASSPDRTDTQYF,TGCGCCAGCAGCCCAGATCGTACAGATACGCAGTATTTT
NA,NA,TRBJ2-5,TRBV30,CAWSHLRETQYF,TGTGCCTGGAGTCACTTGAGGGAGACCCAGTACTTC
NA,NA,TRBJ1-2,TRBV6-5,CASQGPGGLYGYTF,TGTGCCAGCCAAGGCCCGGGGGGGCTTTACGGCTACACCTTC
NA,NA,TRBJ2-3,TRBV6-4,CASKPSRGSDTQYF,TGTGCCAGCAAGCCGAGCAGGGGATCAGATACGCAGTATTTT
NA,NA,TRBJ2-5,TRBV29-1,CSVDGIGAQETQYF,TGCAGCGTTGACGGAATCGGGGCACAAGAGACCCAGTACTTC
TRBD2,NA,TRBJ2-1,TRBV5-1,CASSAGLAGINEQFF,TGCGCCAGCAGCGCGGGACTAGCGGGAATCAATGAGCAGTTCTTC